This is a list of T cell receptor beta chains from one sample in a study of shared clonotypes between healthy human individuals. The method was immunoSEQ multiplex PCR; TCRdb's version includes in-frame clones alone and lacks a portion of them. This table holds 2.3 million or so clones, 93% found once. Sequenced input: naive CD4+ T cells from PBMCs. These receptors were obtained from a man between 18 and 35 years old in good health. Some clones in this sample may be carry-over from other donors' samples. CDR3s leave out the opening cysteine and the closing phenylalanine or tryptophan.

V	J	CDR3
TRBV5-6	TRBJ1-2	ASSLGQNYGYT
TRBV4-2	TRBJ1-2	ASSQDPQGGAPVGYT
TRBV15	TRBJ1-4	ATSRDGTAQNEKLF
TRBV10-3	TRBJ2-1	AIGGVYNEQF
TRBV5-5	TRBJ1-2	ASSLVWTLVYGYT
TRBV2	TRBJ1-1	ASSGPVSSTEAF
TRBV7-2	TRBJ2-2	ASSHQQGITGELF
TRBV18	TRBJ2-1	ASSPGQGWISRNEQF
TRBV7-9	TRBJ2-7	ASSWGPGPYEQY
TRBV29-1	TRBJ2-5	SVEDQLQETQY
TRBV5-4	TRBJ1-6	ASSYSRGAGNSPLH
TRBV6-6	TRBJ2-5	ASSRQVPETQY
TRBV28	TRBJ1-2	ASRDTRGYT
TRBV27	TRBJ1-2	ASSLRRGGDELANYGYT
TRBV19	TRBJ2-1	ASSITGLETYNEQF
TRBV5-6	TRBJ1-6	ASSLDRGPYSPLH
TRBV28	TRBJ1-1	ASHSRTGVLREAF
TRBV7-2	TRBJ2-1	ASSLSSGSADEQF
TRBV6-6	TRBJ2-5	ASTPRGTAQETQY
TRBV19	TRBJ2-1	ASSSSGVYNEQF
TRBV5-1	TRBJ1-2	ASSLEYGPSGYT
TRBV7-9	TRBJ1-2	ASSETGQGHYGYT
TRBV9	TRBJ2-5	ASSVGQAQETQY
TRBV5-1	TRBJ2-7	ASSLGALGSYEQY
TRBV19	TRBJ2-5	ASSPPATKETQY
TRBV5-1	TRBJ1-2	ASSSRQGNYGYT
TRBV6-1	TRBJ1-4	ASSEGRGANEKLF
TRBV4-2	TRBJ2-3	ASSQELAGGTDTQY
TRBV7-9	TRBJ2-7	ASSTRDEQY
TRBV10-3	TRBJ2-7	AISEVGGEQY
TRBV11-3	TRBJ2-7	ASSLGRVYEQY
TRBV6-5	TRBJ2-7	ASSYGPAGFVYEQY
TRBV6-5	TRBJ1-5	ASSYSGPTRNQPQH
TRBV15	TRBJ2-1	ATSREDNEQF
TRBV6-5	TRBJ2-5	ASSYSGLETQY
TRBV4-1	TRBJ1-2	ASSPDRVVYGYT
TRBV28	TRBJ2-1	ASSFVDVVGGSYNEQF
TRBV5-1	TRBJ2-6	ASSTYRGANVLT
TRBV6-1	TRBJ2-5	ASSGTQAWETQY
TRBV25-1	TRBJ2-6	ASTRGAGGANVLT
TRBV9	TRBJ2-2	ASSVEGSTGELF
TRBV28	TRBJ2-2	ASSSYSTGGTGELF
TRBV7-7	TRBJ2-7	ASSPLGGSGEQY
TRBV30	TRBJ2-7	AWSVWRREISYEQY
TRBV9	TRBJ2-2	ASSVRGQNTGELF
TRBV11-2	TRBJ1-4	ASSPRSQGEKLF
TRBV5-5	TRBJ2-6	ASSLALGDSGANVLT
TRBV5-1	TRBJ1-4	ASSTDRGQGNEKLF
TRBV19	TRBJ1-1	ASSQRAGRNPRTEAF
TRBV9	TRBJ1-2	ASSVGPVGYGYT
TRBV4-1	TRBJ1-5	ASSQESRTGLLSNQPQH
TRBV7-3	TRBJ1-1	ASSFGPNTEAF
TRBV28	TRBJ2-5	ASSGTSGSRETQY
TRBV11-2	TRBJ2-3	ASSLDLTDTQY
TRBV5-3	TRBJ2-5	ARSGRTSGRTFQETQY
TRBV28	TRBJ1-1	ATRRLGAEAF
TRBV6-5	TRBJ1-1	ASSYSGPDEAF